The TCR beta chain described here comes from a study of blood T cell repertoires in COVID-19. Study details: Donors in the United States, Italy and Spain gave samples during acute or convalescent COVID-19. The cDNA or gDNA used as material had been derived from T cells, B-cell-depleted T cells, or PBMCs.

In the authors' workflow: The assay estimated nucleated cells by amplifying reference gene primers. The method was immunoSEQ multiplex PCR; TCRdb's version includes in-frame clones alone and lacks a portion of them. V, J and clone size were drawn from that table, and D and trimming were deduced from the DNA. The data contain 80,000 to 100,000 clones, almost 90% of them singletons. Remarks on this clone: An end of the junction differs from the germline gene, which may be a read error.

Germline CDR1 and CDR2: LGHDT and YNNKEL (reference sequence). The CDR3 extends over 13 amino acids. Seattle-derived patients entered the study during active infection and were followed longitudinally. This TCR was recovered from a man aged 50 to 60 with COVID-19, enrolled during active disease. The chain has TRBV3-1 (or the pseudogene TRBV3-2) and TRBJ1-1; D unresolved. The sample was peripheral blood. CDR3 sequence reads: CASSQAPLRMGIF. In DNA, the CDR3 is TGTGCCAGCAGCCAAGCCCCCTTGAGGATGGGTATCTTT.